Shown below are 4 T cell receptor beta chains from a single sample sequenced in a study of cytomegalovirus exposure and HLA in healthy donors. The PCR ran on 60 Vbeta and 13 Jbeta primers. TCRdb's table, derived via immunoSEQ multiplex PCR, lists solely in-frame clones and lacks some. This sample's clone table lists 53,000 or so clones. Sequenced: PBMCs. These receptors all stem from a man aged 18 to 29 in good health and CMV-seropositive.

The chain is built from TRBV15 and TRBJ2-7; TRBD2 aligns across 9 bases. J was trimmed by 3 bases and V by 3 bases; bases with no gene match: 6. The CDR3 totals 15 residues. From germline, CDR1 is LNHNV and CDR2 YYDKDF (reference sequence). The CDR3 nucleotides are TGTGCCACCAGCAGGAGACTAGCGGCCCTCTACGAGCAGTACTTC. It is translated as CATSRRLAALYEQYF.

The chain is built from TRBV27 and TRBJ1-1; TRBD1 agrees at 9 bases. Per germline, CDR1 MNHEY and CDR2 SMNVEV (reference sequence). V lost 3 bases and J lost 2; bases outside the gene matches: 7. This CDR3 spans 16 amino acids. The CDR3 coding sequence is TGTGCCAGCAGTTTTTACCACAGGGGGCGTAACACTGAAGCTTTCTTT. As protein: CASSFYHRGRNTEAFF.

The chain combines TRBV5-1 with TRBJ2-7; 7 bases fit TRBD1. The CDR3 sequence is 15 residues long. V lost 4 bases, J lost 1 base, and 8 bases stayed unmatched. Germline CDR1 and CDR2: SGHRS and YFSETQ. The CDR3 region has the DNA TGCGCCAGCAGCCAAGGGACAGACCTTTCCTACGAGCAGTACTTC. This translates into CASSQGTDLSYEQYF.

CDR3 DNA sequence: TGTGCCAGCAGTTTATACCCTACGGGACAGGGGAACTATGGCTACACCTTC. Its translation is CASSLYPTGQGNYGYTF. The rearrangement uses TRBV28 and TRBJ1-2; 10 bases align to TRBD1. Trimming removed 1 base from V and 2 bases from J; junction bases left unmatched: 7. This CDR3 contains 17 residues. Germline loops: CDR1 MDHEN, CDR2 SYDVKM.